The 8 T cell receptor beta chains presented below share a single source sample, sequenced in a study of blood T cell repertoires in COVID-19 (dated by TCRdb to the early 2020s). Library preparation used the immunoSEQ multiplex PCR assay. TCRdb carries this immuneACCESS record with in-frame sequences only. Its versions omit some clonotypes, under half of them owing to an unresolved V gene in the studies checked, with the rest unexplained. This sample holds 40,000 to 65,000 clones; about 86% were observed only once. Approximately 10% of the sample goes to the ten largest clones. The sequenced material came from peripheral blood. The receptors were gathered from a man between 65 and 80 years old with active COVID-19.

The CDR3 loop is CASSQDSSYEKLFF. The CDR3 bases are TGTGCCAGCAGCCAGGACAGTTCCTATGAAAAACTGTTTTTT. The chain uses TRBV7-2 and TRBJ1-4, with a possible D match to TRBD1 (6 bases). CDR3 length: 14 residues. Trimming pared 5 bases from V and 6 bases from J, leaving 13 bases between. Germline CDR1 SGHTA, CDR2 FQGNSA. The full variable domain, rest sourced from reference TRBV7-2 and TRBJ1-4, is GAGVSQSPSNKVTEKGKDVELRCDPISGHTALYWYRQSLGQGLEFLIYFQGNSAPDKSGLPSDRFSAERTGGSVSTLTIQRTQQEDSAVYLCASSQDSSYEKLFFGSGTQLSVL.

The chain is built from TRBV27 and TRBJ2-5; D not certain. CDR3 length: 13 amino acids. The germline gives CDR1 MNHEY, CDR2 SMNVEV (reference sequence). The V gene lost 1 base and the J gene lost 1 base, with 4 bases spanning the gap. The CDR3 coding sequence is TGTGCCAGCAGTTTATTCGGCCAAGAGACCCAGTACTTC. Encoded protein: CASSLFGQETQYF.

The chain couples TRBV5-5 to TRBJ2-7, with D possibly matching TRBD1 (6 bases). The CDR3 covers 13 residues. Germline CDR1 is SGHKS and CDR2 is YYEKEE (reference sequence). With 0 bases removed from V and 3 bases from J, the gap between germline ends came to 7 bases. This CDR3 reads CASSLAQGYEQYF. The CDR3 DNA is TGTGCCAGCAGCTTGGCACAGGGCTACGAGCAGTACTTC.

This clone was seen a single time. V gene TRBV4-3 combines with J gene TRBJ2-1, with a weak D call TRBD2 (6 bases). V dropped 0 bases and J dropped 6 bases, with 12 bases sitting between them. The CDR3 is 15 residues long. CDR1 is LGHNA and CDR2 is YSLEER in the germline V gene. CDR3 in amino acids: CASSQEGTGVNEQFF. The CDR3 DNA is TGCGCCAGCAGCCAAGAAGGGACGGGGGTCAATGAGCAGTTCTTC.

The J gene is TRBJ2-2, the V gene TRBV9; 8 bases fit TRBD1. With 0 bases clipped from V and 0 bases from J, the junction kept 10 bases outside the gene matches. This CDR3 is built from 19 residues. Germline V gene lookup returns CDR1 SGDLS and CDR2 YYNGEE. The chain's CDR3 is CASSVEGRRRGPNTGELFF. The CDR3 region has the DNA TGTGCCAGCAGCGTAGAAGGGAGACGCAGGGGGCCGAACACCGGGGAGCTGTTTTTT.

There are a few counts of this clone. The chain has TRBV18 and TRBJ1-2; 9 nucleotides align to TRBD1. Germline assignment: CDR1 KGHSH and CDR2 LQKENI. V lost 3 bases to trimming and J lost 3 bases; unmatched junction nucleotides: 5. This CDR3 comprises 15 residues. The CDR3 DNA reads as TGTGCCAGCTCACCTTTACAGGGGGCTGACTATGGCTACACCTTC. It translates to CASSPLQGADYGYTF.

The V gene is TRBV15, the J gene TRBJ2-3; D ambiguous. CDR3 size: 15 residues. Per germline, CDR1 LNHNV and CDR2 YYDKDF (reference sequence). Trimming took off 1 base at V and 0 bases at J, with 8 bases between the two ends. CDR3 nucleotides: TGTGCCACCAGCAGAGGCGGAGCTAGCACAGATACGCAGTATTTT. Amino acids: CATSRGGASTDTQYF.

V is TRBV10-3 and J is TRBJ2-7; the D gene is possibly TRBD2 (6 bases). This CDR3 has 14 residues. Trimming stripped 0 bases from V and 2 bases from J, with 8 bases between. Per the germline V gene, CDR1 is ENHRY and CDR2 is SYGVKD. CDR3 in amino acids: CAISESGGPYEQYF. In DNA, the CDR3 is TGTGCCATCAGTGAGTCGGGGGGACCCTACGAGCAGTACTTC.